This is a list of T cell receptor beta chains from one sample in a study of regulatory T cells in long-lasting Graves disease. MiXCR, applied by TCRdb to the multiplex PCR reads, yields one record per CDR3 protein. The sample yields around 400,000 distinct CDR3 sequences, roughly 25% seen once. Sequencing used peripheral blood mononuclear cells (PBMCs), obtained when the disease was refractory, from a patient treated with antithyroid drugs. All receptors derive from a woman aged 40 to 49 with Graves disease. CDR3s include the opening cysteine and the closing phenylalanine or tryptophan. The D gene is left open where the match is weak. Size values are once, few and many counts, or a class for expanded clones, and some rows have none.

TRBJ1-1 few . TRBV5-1 CASRPDWNTEAFF TGCGCCAGCAGACCAGACTGGAACACTGAAGCTTTCTTT
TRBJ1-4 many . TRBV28 CASSFQPAVEKLFF TGTGCCAGCAGTTTCCAACCGGCGGTTGAAAAACTGTTTTTT
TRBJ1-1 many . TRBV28 CASSSRSLPFF TGTGCCAGCAGTTCCCGCAGTCTACCTTTCTTT
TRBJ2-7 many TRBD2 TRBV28 CASSLPARLAGVLANYEQYF TGTGCCAGCAGTTTACCCGCCAGGCTAGCGGGAGTTTTGGCAAACTACGAGCAGTACTTC
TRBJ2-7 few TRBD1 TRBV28 CASSFLRETGGSYEQCF TGTGCCAGCAGTTTCCTCAGGGAGACAGGGGGCTCCTACGAGCAGTGCTTC
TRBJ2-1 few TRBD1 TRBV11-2 CASSLTLLVRDRQYNEQFF TGTGCCAGCAGCTTAACCCTTTTGGTCCGGGACAGGCAATACAATGAGCAGTTCTTC
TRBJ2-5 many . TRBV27 CASSLTTGSGEETQYF TGTGCCAGCAGTTTAACTACGGGCTCCGGGGAGGAGACCCAGTACTTC
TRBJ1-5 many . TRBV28 CASSLRSFTLYSNQPQHF TGTGCCAGCAGTTTAAGGAGCTTTACCTTATATAGCAATCAGCCCCAGCATTTT
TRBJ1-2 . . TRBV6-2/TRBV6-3 CASSYSHHGYTF TGTGCCAGCAGTTACTCTCATCATGGCTACACCTTC
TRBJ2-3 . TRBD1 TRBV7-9 CASSDSTGSPDTQYF TGTGCCAGCAGCGACTCGACAGGGAGTCCAGATACGCAGTATTTT
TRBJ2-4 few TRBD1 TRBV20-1 CSATTGMAKNIQYF TGCAGTGCGACGACAGGGATGGCCAAAAACATTCAGTACTTC
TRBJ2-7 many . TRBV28 CASRGYRGPDYEQYF TGTGCCAGCAGAGGTTACCGGGGCCCTGACTACGAGCAGTACTTC
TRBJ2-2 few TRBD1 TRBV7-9 CASTSDRANTGELFF TGTGCCAGCACCTCGGACAGGGCGAACACCGGGGAGCTGTTTTTT
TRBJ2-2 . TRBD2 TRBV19 CASSIDPGLAGGPGELFF TGTGCCAGTAGTATTGACCCCGGACTAGCGGGAGGGCCCGGGGAGCTGTTTTTT
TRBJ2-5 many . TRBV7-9 CASSSDLDPSSQETQYF TGTGCCAGCAGCTCCGACCTTGACCCCTCATCTCAAGAGACCCAGTACTTC
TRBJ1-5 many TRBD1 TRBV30 CAWNRGGNDQPQHF TGTGCCTGGAACAGGGGGGGGAACGATCAGCCCCAGCATTTT
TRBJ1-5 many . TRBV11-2 CASSPDATGNQPQHF TGTGCCAGCAGCCCTGACGCGACGGGCAATCAGCCCCAGCATTTT
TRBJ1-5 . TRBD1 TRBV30 CAWSFPGGAQPQHF TGTGCCTGGAGTTTTCCAGGGGGCGCGCAGCCCCAGCATTTT
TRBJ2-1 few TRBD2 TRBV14 CASSPLAGGRTWNEQFF TGTGCCAGCAGCCCGTTAGCGGGAGGGCGGACATGGAATGAGCAGTTCTTC
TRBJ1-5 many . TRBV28 CASSLREATVANQPQHF TGTGCCAGCAGTTTAAGGGAGGCCACCGTCGCCAATCAGCCCCAGCATTTT
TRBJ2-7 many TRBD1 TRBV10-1 CASSESTGSYEQYF TGCGCCAGCAGTGAGTCGACAGGGTCCTACGAGCAGTACTTC
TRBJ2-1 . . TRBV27 CASSLYVGSSLMNEQFF TGTGCCAGCAGTTTGTATGTGGGGTCTAGCCTTATGAATGAGCAGTTCTTC
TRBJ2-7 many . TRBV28 CASSVRTAAVSHSYEQYF TGTGCCAGCAGTGTCCGAACGGCGGCCGTTTCACACTCCTACGAGCAGTACTTC
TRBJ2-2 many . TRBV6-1 CASSSGVGYGELFF TGTGCCAGCAGTAGTGGGGTGGGGTACGGGGAGCTGTTTTTT
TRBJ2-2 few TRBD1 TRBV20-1 CSARKGQIRKVGTGELFF TGCAGTGCCAGAAAGGGACAGATTCGAAAAGTTGGGACCGGGGAGCTGTTTTTT
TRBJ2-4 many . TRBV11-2 CASSSLLDRLAKNIQYF TGTGCCAGCAGCTCCCTCCTCGACAGGCTAGCCAAAAACATTCAGTACTTC
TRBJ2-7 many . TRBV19 CASKGQGGEQYF TGTGCCAGTAAGGGGCAGGGTGGCGAGCAGTACTTC
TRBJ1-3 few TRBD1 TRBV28 CASEQGSSGNTIYF TGTGCCAGCGAACAGGGGAGCTCTGGAAACACCATATATTTT